This entry lists 24 T cell receptor beta chains sequenced from one sample in a study of PD-L1 blockade in urothelial cancer. Time point given: peripheral blood 6 weeks after treatment start. The assay was immunoSEQ multiplex PCR, and TCRdb's table has in-frame clones only and misses some. The profile shows approximately 93,000 clones, 75% to 90% of them singletons. Sequencing used PBMCs, obtained around atezolizumab (anti-PD-L1) treatment. The origin of the receptors is a man between 65 and 79 years old with urothelial cancer.

This clone was recorded only once. The chain uses TRBV6-1 and TRBJ1-4; D gene ambiguous. The V and J ends lost 8 bases and 5 bases respectively, with 12 bases between them. The CDR3 is made up of 13 amino acids. Germline V CDR1 and CDR2: MNHNS, SASEGT. This chain's CDR3 is CASSMEQNEKLFF. The CDR3 DNA reads TGTGCCAGCTCAATGGAACAGAATGAAAAACTGTTTTTT.

The V call is TRBV18, the J call TRBJ2-7; 9 positions agree with TRBD1. The ends lost 2 bases at V and 4 bases at J; junction bases unmatched: 6. The germline V gene encodes CDR1 KGHSH and CDR2 LQKENI. The CDR3 extends over 15 amino acids. CDR3 residues: CASSPAGTGRYEQYF. The DNA of the CDR3 is TGTGCCAGCTCACCAGCCGGGACAGGGCGGTACGAGCAGTACTTC.

This chain joins TRBV19 and TRBJ2-2; 9 bases match TRBD1. V shed 1 base, J shed 9 bases, and the junction held 9 bases outside the gene matches. This CDR3 is 16 amino acids long. Germline-derived CDR1 and CDR2 are LNHDA and SQIVND (reference sequence). This CDR3 reads CASSIAPTGGGRELFF. The CDR3 DNA follows: TGTGCCAGTAGTATAGCTCCGACAGGGGGAGGTCGGGAGCTGTTTTTT.

The chain employs TRBV5-4 and TRBJ2-5, with 8 bases lining up with TRBD2. Losses at the gene ends were 1 base for V and 3 bases for J; bases not matched to a gene: 8. The germline V gene has CDR1 SGHNT and CDR2 YYREEE (reference sequence). This CDR3 has 16 residues. The DNA of the CDR3 is TGTGCCAGCAGCTTGTTTAGGACTAGCACTGAAGAGACCCAGTACTTC. Translating gives CASSLFRTSTEETQYF.

The count of this clone is one. The chain uses TRBV2 and TRBJ1-3; 7 positions agree with TRBD1. The germline CDR1 and CDR2 sequences are SNHLY and FYNNEI. The CDR3 has 14 residues. V gave up 6 bases and J gave up 4 bases; unmatched junction bases: 6. CDR3 region: CASRNRGSGNTIYF. The CDR3 DNA follows: TGTGCCAGCAGGAACAGGGGTAGCGGAAACACCATATATTTT.

This CDR3 reads CASSSSGGSTDTQYF. The CDR3 DNA is TGTGCCAGTAGTTCTAGCGGGGGGTCCACAGATACGCAGTATTTT. The chain recombines TRBV19 with TRBJ2-3, with TRBD2 identical over 11 bases. This CDR3 contains 15 residues. Per the germline V gene, CDR1 is LNHDA and CDR2 is SQIVND (reference sequence). Trimming took 5 bases from V and 2 from J; bases not matched to a gene: 3.

This chain links TRBV5-5 with TRBJ2-3; TRBD1 matches at 7 bases. After removal of 0 bases from V and 4 bases from J, the junction contained 2 bases not matched to a gene. The germline V gene encodes CDR1 SGHKS and CDR2 YYEKEE (reference sequence). The CDR3 runs 14 residues. The DNA for the CDR3 is TGTGCCAGCAGCTTGGGTCAGGGGGCAGATACGCAGTATTTT. Amino acid sequence: CASSLGQGADTQYF.

V usage is TRBV18 and J usage is TRBJ1-2, with D uncertain. Germline V gene data show CDR1 as KGHSH and CDR2 as LQKENI. The CDR3 is 13 amino acids. Between the trimmed V and J ends, which lost 1 base and 1 base, there was a span of 4 bases. CDR3 residues: CASSPRLNYGYTF. The CDR3 DNA reads as TGTGCCAGCTCACCACGGCTTAACTATGGCTACACCTTC.

This chain joins TRBV10-3 and TRBJ1-2, with 11 positions matching TRBD1. This CDR3 has 16 amino acids. The germline CDR1 and CDR2 sequences are ENHRY and SYGVKD. The V and J ends lost 8 bases and 1 base, in that order; junction bases with no gene match: 9. The CDR3 bases are TGTGCCATCCAGAGGACAGGGGGCGCTTTTAACTATGGCTACACCTTC. It is translated as CAIQRTGGAFNYGYTF.

The CDR3 bases are TGTGCCAGCAGCCCCCCCGGGACAGGGGTCTACAATGAGCAGTTCTTC. The encoded protein is CASSPPGTGVYNEQFF. The J gene is TRBJ2-1, the V gene TRBV11-2; TRBD1 agrees at 10 bases. Germline V CDR1 and CDR2: SGHAT, FQNNGV. The ends lost 5 bases at V and 3 bases at J; junction bases unmatched: 7. The CDR3 length is 16 residues.

This sequence joins TRBV11-2 and TRBJ2-3; D possibly corresponds to TRBD2 (6 bases). The CDR3 is 13 amino acids. Germline V lookup: CDR1 SGHAT, CDR2 FQNNGV. Trimming shortened V by 5 bases and J by 6 bases, and 12 bases separated the two germline ends. The CDR3 protein is CASSPTSSDTQYF. The CDR3 coding sequence is TGTGCCAGCAGCCCAACTAGCTCCGATACGCAGTATTTT.

V is TRBV19 and J is TRBJ2-5; the D gene is possibly TRBD2 (5 bases). Germline V gene data show CDR1 as LNHDA and CDR2 as SQIVND (reference sequence). The V end was cut by 5 bases, the J end by 5 bases, with 12 bases between. The CDR3 totals 13 residues. This chain's CDR3 is CASSRGRVETQYF. DNA of the CDR3: TGTGCCAGTAGTCGGGGTCGAGTTGAGACCCAGTACTTC.

The chain is built from TRBV11-2 and TRBJ1-1; no clear D. Trimming cost V 0 bases and J 5 bases, with 13 bases left between them. The CDR3 is made up of 15 amino acids. CDR1 is SGHAT and CDR2 is FQNNGV in the germline V gene. CDR3 residues: CASSLEPGIGTEAFF. The CDR3 nucleotides read TGTGCCAGCAGCTTAGAACCGGGGATAGGTACTGAAGCTTTCTTT.

The chain has TRBV4-2 and TRBJ2-4; D might be TRBD2 (5 bases). Trimming removed 0 bases at V and 0 bases at J, with 12 bases between. Per the germline V gene, CDR1 is LGHNA and CDR2 is YNFKEQ. The CDR3 has 17 amino acids. The CDR3, as DNA: TGTGCCAGCAGCCAAGATATCGCGGAGGTAGCCAAAAACATTCAGTACTTC. Amino acid sequence: CASSQDIAEVAKNIQYF.

This chain joins TRBV11-2 and TRBJ2-7; TRBD1 aligns across 7 bases. The CDR3 extends over 18 amino acids. Germline CDR1 is SGHAT and CDR2 is FQNNGV. The V and J ends lost 4 bases and 0 bases, in that order; junction bases with no gene match: 15. CDR3: CASSSPFPRRDSSYEQYF. The CDR3 DNA sequence: TGTGCCAGCAGCTCCCCCTTCCCCCGTCGGGACAGCTCCTACGAGCAGTACTTC. Filled out from reference TRBV11-2 and TRBJ2-7, the complete variable domain reads EAGVAQSPRYKIIEKRQSVAFWCNPISGHATLYWYQQILGQGPKLLIQFQNNGVVDDSQLPKDRFSAERLKGVDSTLKIQPAKLEDSAVYLCASSSPFPRRDSSYEQYFGPGTRLTVT.

The chain has TRBV4-2 and TRBJ2-5; D not resolved. The CDR3 consists of 14 residues. Per the germline V gene, CDR1 is LGHNA and CDR2 is YNFKEQ. V lost 0 bases and J 4 bases, leaving 9 bases between the germline ends. The DNA for the CDR3 is TGTGCCAGCAGCCAAGACAGGTCCGTAGAGACCCAGTACTTC. This sequence encodes CASSQDRSVETQYF.

This chain links TRBV7-2 with TRBJ2-7, with D perhaps TRBD2 (6 bases). This CDR3 region has 15 residues. Trimming stripped 4 bases from V and 0 bases from J, with 13 bases between. Germline-derived CDR1 and CDR2 are SGHTA and FQGNSA. CDR3 in DNA: TGTGCCAGCAGCTGGGGCGGGGCGAGCTCCTACGAGCAGTACTTC. Translating gives CASSWGGASSYEQYF.

The rearrangement uses TRBV11-2 and TRBJ1-2; D remains ambiguous. Germline CDR1 and CDR2: SGHAT and FQNNGV. V lost 1 base and J lost 6, with 15 bases in between. This CDR3 is 15 amino acids long. CDR3 amino acids: CASSLVRGGANGYTF. The CDR3 nucleotides read TGTGCCAGCAGCTTAGTTCGCGGCGGCGCGAATGGCTACACCTTC.

This clone was found a few times. This rearrangement joins TRBV10-3 to TRBJ1-2, with D perhaps TRBD1 (5 bases). V gave up 0 bases and J gave up 2 bases, with 10 bases separating them. Germline V gene lookup returns CDR1 ENHRY and CDR2 SYGVKD. This CDR3 is 15 amino acids long. CDR3 region: CAISESVTANYGYTF. Written as DNA, the CDR3 is TGTGCCATCAGTGAGTCGGTGACAGCCAACTATGGCTACACCTTC.

The V gene is TRBV5-1, the J gene TRBJ1-1, with D maybe TRBD1 (5 bases). Per germline, CDR1 SGHRS and CDR2 YFSETQ. The CDR3 has 14 amino acids. V lost 4 bases, J lost 4 bases, and 14 bases lay in between. CDR3 sequence reads: CASSMLGGTTEAFF. The CDR3 nucleotides read TGCGCCAGCAGCATGCTGGGGGGAACCACTGAAGCTTTCTTT.

The chain links TRBV7-8 to TRBJ1-4, with 12 bases identical to TRBD1. Germline values: CDR1 SGHVS, CDR2 FQNEAQ. J was trimmed by 8 bases and V by 1 base; bases with no gene match: 8. This CDR3 is 17 amino acids long. The CDR3 region is CASSLVRGQGAREKLFF. CDR3 DNA: TGTGCCAGCAGCTTAGTCCGGGGACAGGGGGCCCGGGAAAAACTGTTTTTT.

This clone was seen only a few times. This rearrangement joins TRBV6-5 to TRBJ1-1, with TRBD1 matching over 8 bases. This CDR3 region has 16 residues. Trimming cost V 0 bases and J 4 bases; bases outside gene matches: 7. Germline-derived CDR1 and CDR2 are MNHEY and SVGAGI. For the CDR3, the DNA is TGTGCCAGCAGTTACTCGTGGGTACAGGGGGGCACTGAAGCTTTCTTT. This codes for CASSYSWVQGGTEAFF.

This clone was seen a single time. The chain combines TRBV29-1 with TRBJ2-5; 10 nucleotides match TRBD2. The CDR3 runs to 14 residues. Germline lookup yields CDR1 SQVTM and CDR2 ANQGSEA. J was trimmed by 2 bases and V by 1 base; bases with no gene match: 1. Written as DNA, the CDR3 is TGCAGCGTTGAAGGGACTAGCGGTCAAGAGACCCAGTACTTC. Translation gives CSVEGTSGQETQYF.

The DNA of the CDR3 is TGCAGCGTTGAAGATCTAGACAGGGCATTAGATACGCAGTATTTT. Residues: CSVEDLDRALDTQYF. This sequence joins TRBV29-1 and TRBJ2-3, with TRBD1 matching over 7 bases. There are 15 residues in the CDR3. Per germline, CDR1 SQVTM and CDR2 ANQGSEA. Trimming removed 0 bases from V and 5 bases from J; junction bases left unmatched: 8.